These T cell receptor beta chains were read from a single sample in a study of CD8 T cells in ankylosing spondylitis. TCRdb redid the calling of the 5' RACE reads with MiXCR, one entry per CDR3 protein. The sample lists 250,000 to 350,000 distinct CDR3 sequences, approximately 8.2% occurring once. Input material: blood, either unsorted or a sorted T cell fraction (not recorded which). The source is a male donor with ankylosing spondylitis. Both conserved end residues are part of each CDR3. The D gene is left open where the match is weak. Rows give clone size only sometimes, using once, few, many, or a class for an expanded clone.

j_call v_call d_call clone_size cdr3_aa cdr3_nt
TRBJ2-7 TRBV2 NA many CASSEANSYEQYF TGTGCCAGCAGTGAAGCCAACTCCTACGAGCAGTACTTC
TRBJ2-5 TRBV5-1 NA NA CASSLANLGQETQYF TGCGCCAGCAGCTTGGCCAATCTGGGCCAAGAGACCCAGTACTTC
TRBJ1-2 TRBV6-5 TRBD1 few CASMVTGGSYGYTF TGTGCCAGCATGGTTACAGGGGGTTCCTATGGCTACACCTTC
TRBJ1-5 TRBV5-1 NA NA CASSLAPSSNQPQHF TGCGCCAGCAGCTTGGCTCCGTCTAGCAATCAGCCCCAGCATTTT
TRBJ2-7 TRBV6-1 NA few CASSLGVEWSDEQYF TGTGCCAGCAGCCTCGGGGTCGAATGGAGCGACGAGCAGTACTTC
TRBJ2-3 TRBV15 NA few CATSRAGRRTDTQYF TGTGCCACCAGCAGAGCTGGCAGGCGGACAGATACGCAGTATTTT
TRBJ1-4 TRBV29-1 NA many CSYLDRTNEKLFF TGCAGCTACCTCGACAGGACAAATGAAAAACTGTTTTTT
TRBJ1-2 TRBV4-1 NA many CASSQAQGESGYTF TGCGCCAGCAGCCAAGCTCAGGGTGAGAGTGGCTACACCTTC
TRBJ2-7 TRBV5-1 NA NA CASGSRQGGSEQYF TGCGCCAGCGGGAGTCGGCAGGGGGGGAGCGAGCAGTACTTC
TRBJ2-7 TRBV6-1 TRBD2 few CASSEGASGSYEQYF TGTGCCAGCAGTGAAGGGGCTAGCGGGAGTTACGAGCAGTACTTC
TRBJ2-1 TRBV7-9 NA few CAGEGVSMSYNEQFF TGTGCCGGAGAGGGGGTTTCTATGTCCTACAATGAGCAGTTCTTC
TRBJ2-7 TRBV7-2 NA NA CASSLSELSEQYF TGTGCCAGCAGCTTGTCGGAACTAAGCGAGCAGTACTTC
TRBJ1-1 TRBV12-3/TRBV12-4 NA many CASSLGGHGTEAFF TGTGCCAGCAGTTTAGGGGGACACGGCACTGAAGCTTTCTTT
TRBJ2-2 TRBV5-1 TRBD2 few CASSSLGGYEVGELFF TGCGCCAGCAGCTCCCTGGGGGGGTACGAAGTCGGGGAGCTGTTTTTT
TRBJ2-3 TRBV20-1 NA many CSAIYGTRGPDTQYF TGCAGTGCTATTTATGGGACCCGGGGGCCAGATACGCAGTATTTT
TRBJ2-3 TRBV18 NA NA CASSPATTFTDTQYF TGTGCCAGCTCCCCGGCGACTACCTTCACAGATACGCAGTATTTT
TRBJ2-7 TRBV29-1 TRBD2 many CSVGAGGGVYEQYF TGCAGCGTTGGAGCGGGAGGAGGGGTCTACGAGCAGTACTTC
TRBJ2-7 TRBV9 NA few CASSPGGGGINEQYF TGTGCCAGCAGCCCCGGGGGAGGGGGTATCAACGAGCAGTACTTC
TRBJ2-2 TRBV7-3 NA NA CASSKQQGGSGELFF TGTGCCAGCAGCAAACAACAAGGGGGATCCGGGGAGCTGTTTTTT
TRBJ2-1 TRBV5-1 TRBD2 many CASSFQIAGGSRGEQFF TGCGCCAGCAGCTTCCAAATAGCGGGAGGGAGTCGCGGTGAGCAGTTCTTC
TRBJ2-3 TRBV5-1 NA few CASTLGRRTDTQYF TGCGCCAGCACCCTAGGGCGTCGCACAGATACGCAGTATTTT
TRBJ2-1 TRBV16 NA few CASSQPLRHEQFF TGTGCCAGCAGCCAGCCCCTGCGTCATGAGCAGTTCTTC
TRBJ2-5 TRBV7-2 NA many CASSQRETQYF TGTGCCAGCAGTCAAAGGGAGACCCAGTACTTC